This section outlines one T cell receptor (beta chain) sequence together with its context. This entry is derived from a study of blood T cell repertoires in COVID-19. Study summary: Acute-phase and convalescent COVID-19 samples originated in the United States, Italy and Spain.

The method was immunoSEQ multiplex PCR; TCRdb's version includes in-frame clones alone and lacks a portion of them. The repertoire has some 76,000 clones, under 95% of them found once; the top ten carry about 6.1%. V lost 5 bases, J lost 5 bases, and 6 bases stayed unmatched. Germline CDR1 reads MRHNA; CDR2 reads SNTAGT. This CDR3 comprises 15 residues. This sequence joins TRBV6-4 and TRBJ2-2; TRBD1 aligns across 9 bases. This TCR derives from a human donor in a cohort sampled during active COVID-19. The sequenced sample was peripheral blood. DNA of the CDR3: TGTGCCAGCAGTCAACAGGGGGCGGAAACCGGGGAGCTGTTTTTT. Translation gives CASSQQGAETGELFF.